Each of the 32 T cell receptor beta chains below was sequenced from the same sample in a study of cytomegalovirus exposure and HLA in healthy donors. The PCR ran on 60 Vbeta and 13 Jbeta primers. Some clones are missing from TCRdb's copy, which holds only in-frame ones; the method was immunoSEQ multiplex PCR. The sample comprises roughly 99,000 clones, about 85% of which are singletons, and approximately 2.4% rests with the top ten. What was sequenced was PBMCs. Every receptor here comes from a man under 40 in good health and CMV-seronegative.

This clone was found once. This chain connects TRBV5-1 to TRBJ2-7; 13 bases align to TRBD2. V shed 5 bases and J 7 bases; nucleotides not matched to a gene: 6. The CDR3 sequence is 14 residues long. Germline V gene data show CDR1 as SGHRS and CDR2 as YFSETQ. DNA of the CDR3: TGCGCCAGCAGTCCTGGACTAGCGGGAGATGAGCAGTACTTC. This sequence encodes CASSPGLAGDEQYF.

The V call is TRBV9, the J call TRBJ2-7; D not certain. Trimming left V 3 bases short and J 0 bases short, with 7 bases between. The CDR3 consists of 13 residues. The germline gives CDR1 SGDLS, CDR2 YYNGEE. The CDR3 sequence is CASSADTSYEQYF. DNA of the CDR3: TGTGCCAGCAGCGCCGACACCTCCTACGAGCAGTACTTC.

The rearrangement uses TRBV30 and TRBJ2-7, with D unclear. The germline V and J ends were trimmed by 0 bases and 7 bases, with 10 bases remaining between them. CDR1 GTSNPN and CDR2 SVGIG come from the germline V gene (reference sequence). This CDR3 spans 12 amino acids. CDR3 DNA sequence: TGTGCCTGGAGTGTTGTGCAGGCTGAGCAGTACTTC. Translation gives CAWSVVQAEQYF.

The chain uses TRBV14 and TRBJ2-7, with 11 bases aligning to TRBD1. V shed 0 bases, J shed 1 base, and the junction held 2 bases outside the gene matches. Germline CDR1 SGHDN, CDR2 FVKESK. The CDR3 sequence is 16 residues long. The chain's CDR3 is CASSQEGQGASYEQYF. DNA for the CDR3: TGTGCCAGCAGCCAAGAAGGACAGGGGGCTTCCTACGAGCAGTACTTC.

The V gene is TRBV7-2, the J gene TRBJ2-2; TRBD2 agrees at 9 bases. This CDR3 spans 15 amino acids. The J segment lost 1 base and the V segment lost 5 bases, leaving 2 bases of the junction unmatched. Germline V gene sequence: CDR1 SGHTA, CDR2 FQGNSA. CDR3 sequence reads: CASSRSGGNTGELFF. The CDR3 nucleotides are TGTGCCAGCAGCCGTAGCGGGGGGAACACCGGGGAGCTGTTTTTT.

The chain uses TRBV29-1 and TRBJ2-5, with a possible D match to TRBD2 (5 bases). CDR3 size: 12 residues. The germline CDR1 and CDR2 sequences are SQVTM and ANQGSEA. The germline V and J ends were trimmed by 5 bases and 7 bases, with 14 bases remaining between them. CDR3 loop: CSVPDSRGTQYF. The CDR3 nucleotides are TGCAGCGTTCCGGACTCCCGGGGGACCCAGTACTTC.

This clone was counted between two and nine times. The chain links TRBV6-1 to TRBJ1-5, with a possible D match to TRBD1 (5 bases). The CDR3 extends over 14 amino acids. V was shortened by 2 bases and J by 7 bases, with 12 bases between the two germline ends. CDR1 and CDR2 from the germline V gene are MNHNS and SASEGT. CDR3 residues: CASSEYGGSQPQHF. The DNA for the CDR3 is TGTGCCAGCAGTGAATACGGGGGTTCCCAGCCCCAGCATTTT.

The chain has TRBV5-1 and TRBJ2-7, with a tentative D call TRBD2 (5 bases). The V and J ends lost 4 bases and 4 bases respectively, with 18 bases between them. The CDR3 covers 15 residues. Per germline, CDR1 SGHRS and CDR2 YFSETQ. CDR3 residues: CASSPEAAIGYEQYF. CDR3 nucleotide sequence: TGCGCCAGCAGCCCGGAGGCAGCTATTGGGTACGAGCAGTACTTC. Full variable domain (missing parts from reference TRBV5-1 and TRBJ2-7): KAGVTQTPRYLIKTRGQQVTLSCSPISGHRSVSWYQQTPGQGLQFLFEYFSETQRNKGNFPGRFSGRQFSNSRSEMNVSTLELGDSALYLCASSPEAAIGYEQYFGPGTRLTVT.

The J gene is TRBJ1-6, the V gene TRBV6-1; D not certain. V was clipped by 2 bases and J by 7 bases, with 12 bases between them. The germline V gene encodes CDR1 MNHNS and CDR2 SASEGT. This CDR3 region has 15 residues. The CDR3, as DNA: TGTGCCAGCAGTGAACGTGGGCAGATGAATTCACCCCTCCACTTT. Translation: CASSERGQMNSPLHF.

The chain has TRBV30 and TRBJ1-4, with D uncertain. Deletions cut 2 bases from V and 7 bases from J, with 14 bases between. In germline, CDR1 is GTSNPN, CDR2 SVGIG (reference sequence). The CDR3 extends over 14 amino acids. Here the CDR3 reads CAWSRYGSSEKLFF. CDR3 in DNA: TGTGCCTGGAGTCGATATGGGAGTAGTGAAAAACTGTTTTTT. Together with reference TRBV30 and TRBJ1-4, the CDR3 gives the full variable domain: SQTIHQWPATLVQPVGSPLSLECTVEGTSNPNLYWYRQAAGRGLQLLFYSVGIGQISSEVPQNLSASRPQDRQFILSSKKLLLSDSGFYLCAWSRYGSSEKLFFGSGTQLSVL.

The chain has TRBV6-6 and TRBJ2-7, with D maybe TRBD1 (6 bases). V was pared by 0 bases and J by 5 bases, with 14 bases between. Germline V gives CDR1 MNHNY, CDR2 SVGAGI (reference sequence). The CDR3 runs 15 residues. The CDR3 region is CASSYSIQGNHEQYF. The CDR3, as DNA: TGTGCCAGCAGTTACTCGATACAGGGTAACCACGAGCAGTACTTC.

The J gene is TRBJ1-1, the V gene TRBV7-9; weak D call: TRBD1 (5 bases). Trimming stripped 5 bases from V and 0 bases from J, with 13 bases between. The CDR3 totals 15 residues. CDR1 and CDR2 from the germline V gene are SEHNR and FQNEAQ (reference sequence). The CDR3 here is CASSLNQGMNTEAFF. CDR3 sequence (DNA): TGTGCCAGCAGCCTAAACCAGGGTATGAACACTGAAGCTTTCTTT.

The chain carries TRBV7-9 and TRBJ2-5; 8 bases are a match to TRBD2. CDR1 SEHNR and CDR2 FQNEAQ come from the germline V gene (reference sequence). V gave up 3 bases and J gave up 7 bases; unmatched junction bases: 7. CDR3 length: 14 amino acids. The CDR3 nucleotides are TGTGCCAGCAGCTTGGACGGGGGGGGTGGGACCCAGTACTTC. Protein product: CASSLDGGGGTQYF.

The V and J genes are TRBV29-1 and TRBJ1-5; 7 nucleotides line up with TRBD1. The CDR3 length is 13 residues. Germline V gene data show CDR1 as SQVTM and CDR2 as ANQGSEA. V shed 4 bases, J shed 3 bases, and the junction held 3 bases outside the gene matches. CDR3 DNA sequence: TGCAGCGTTGTCACAGGGGTCAATCAGCCCCAGCATTTT. Amino acid sequence: CSVVTGVNQPQHF.

This chain uses TRBV29-1 with TRBJ1-1; TRBD1 is a possible D gene (5 bases). V was trimmed by 7 bases and J by 5 bases, leaving 14 bases between them. The CDR3 loop spans 12 amino acids. Germline-derived CDR1 and CDR2 are SQVTM and ANQGSEA. The CDR3 loop reads CSAKGEGTEAFF. CDR3 DNA: TGCAGCGCTAAAGGGGAGGGGACTGAAGCTTTCTTT.

The V and J genes are TRBV7-9 and TRBJ2-3; TRBD1 agrees at 9 bases. The J segment lost 3 bases and the V segment lost 2 bases, leaving 3 bases of the junction unmatched. Germline V gene data show CDR1 as SEHNR and CDR2 as FQNEAQ (reference sequence). CDR3 length: 15 amino acids. The CDR3 here is CASSLTGGATDTQYF. CDR3 DNA: TGTGCCAGCAGCTTAACAGGGGGCGCGACAGATACGCAGTATTTT.

In nucleotides, the CDR3 is TGTGCCAGCAGGCCCGACAGGGAGAGACATGGCTACACCTTC. Protein sequence: CASRPDRERHGYTF. The chain is built from TRBV6-1 and TRBJ1-2, with 7 bases that match TRBD1. The CDR3 contains 14 residues. Trimming cost V 6 bases and J 6 bases; bases outside gene matches: 10. The germline V gene encodes CDR1 MNHNS and CDR2 SASEGT.

The chain has TRBV6-1 and TRBJ2-7, with D possibly TRBD1 on 6 matching bases. Germline assignment: CDR1 MNHNS and CDR2 SASEGT. V was shortened by 2 bases and J by 1 base, with 18 bases between the two germline ends. The CDR3 has 17 amino acids. Here the CDR3 reads CASSEPPNTGFSYEQYF. As DNA, the CDR3 is TGTGCCAGCAGTGAACCCCCTAATACAGGGTTTTCCTACGAGCAGTACTTC.

This sequence joins TRBV15 and TRBJ2-5; 7 positions agree with TRBD2. Germline CDR1 LNHNV, CDR2 YYDKDF (reference sequence). The CDR3 length is 15 residues. The J segment lost 5 bases and the V segment lost 0 bases, leaving 6 bases of the junction unmatched. The CDR3 reads CATSREAGVGETQYF. CDR3 coding DNA: TGTGCCACCAGCAGAGAGGCGGGAGTAGGTGAGACCCAGTACTTC.

The chain combines TRBV11-2 with TRBJ2-2; D may be TRBD2 (6 bases). V was shortened by 5 bases and J by 2 bases, with 9 bases between the two germline ends. The CDR3 sequence is 14 residues long. Germline V gives CDR1 SGHAT, CDR2 FQNNGV. As DNA, the CDR3 is TGTGCCAGCAGCGGGACTTTAAACACCGGGGAGCTGTTTTTT. As protein: CASSGTLNTGELFF.

The V gene is TRBV6-1, the J gene TRBJ2-7; TRBD1 matches at 7 bases. The CDR3 covers 15 residues. V trimming: 5 bases; J trimming: 3 bases; junction bases outside the gene matches: 10. The germline V gene encodes CDR1 MNHNS and CDR2 SASEGT. Written as DNA, the CDR3 is TGTGCCAGCAGTAAGCTACAGGGGTCACTCTACGAGCAGTACTTC. It is translated as CASSKLQGSLYEQYF.

On this clone itself: Different DNA sequences within this sample yield the same CDR3. The chain uses TRBV4-2 and TRBJ2-1, with 9 bases that match TRBD2. This CDR3 is 13 amino acids long. Per the germline V gene, CDR1 is LGHNA and CDR2 is YNFKEQ. The V gene end was trimmed by 3 bases and the J gene end by 9 bases; junction bases not matched to a gene: 3. The CDR3 loop reads CASSHTSGREQFF. DNA of the CDR3: TGTGCCAGCAGCCATACTAGCGGGCGTGAGCAGTTCTTC.

The chain is built from TRBV30 and TRBJ2-3; TRBD2 might be the D (6 bases). Trimming stripped 4 bases from V and 4 bases from J, with 18 bases between. The CDR3 contains 15 residues. CDR1 is GTSNPN, CDR2 SVGIG, per germline (reference sequence). Here the CDR3 reads CAWTGDFVSADTQYF. CDR3 DNA: TGTGCCTGGACCGGGGACTTCGTCTCCGCAGATACGCAGTATTTT.

The rearrangement links TRBV5-1 to TRBJ1-1, with a weak D call TRBD1 (5 bases). Trimming took off 4 bases at V and 1 base at J, with 11 bases between the two ends. From germline, CDR1 is SGHRS and CDR2 YFSETQ. The CDR3 length is 14 residues. The CDR3 region is CASSRLGGNTEAFF. CDR3 coding DNA: TGCGCCAGCAGCCGACTGGGGGGGAACACTGAAGCTTTCTTT. The variable domain in full, completed from reference TRBV5-1 and TRBJ1-1, reads KAGVTQTPRYLIKTRGQQVTLSCSPISGHRSVSWYQQTPGQGLQFLFEYFSETQRNKGNFPGRFSGRQFSNSRSEMNVSTLELGDSALYLCASSRLGGNTEAFFGQGTRLTVV.

V gene TRBV9 combines with J gene TRBJ2-5, with D perhaps TRBD1 (6 bases). Trimming took 0 bases from V and 2 from J, leaving 11 bases between them. The CDR3 runs to 15 residues. The germline V gene has CDR1 SGDLS and CDR2 YYNGEE. The CDR3 loop is CASSVVGDKQETQYF. CDR3 sequence (DNA): TGTGCCAGCAGCGTAGTAGGGGACAAACAAGAGACCCAGTACTTC. Looking up the rest from reference TRBV9 and TRBJ2-5 gives the full variable domain: DSGVTQTPKHLITATGQRVTLRCSPRSGDLSVYWYQQSLDQGLQFLIQYYNGEERAKGNILERFSAQQFPDLHSELNLSSLELGDSALYFCASSVVGDKQETQYFGPGTRLLVL.

This chain uses TRBV7-9 with TRBJ1-2, with TRBD1 identical over 9 bases. Losses at the gene ends were 4 bases for V and 2 bases for J; bases not matched to a gene: 2. Germline V gene lookup returns CDR1 SEHNR and CDR2 FQNEAQ (reference sequence). The CDR3 has 14 residues. The CDR3 DNA reads as TGTGCCAGCAGCTCCGACAGGGGGAACTATGGCTACACCTTC. Protein: CASSSDRGNYGYTF.

The CDR3 DNA follows: TGTGCCAGCAGTGGGGGGACTAGCGGGAGTGCCGACGAGCAGTACTTC. Translating it yields CASSGGTSGSADEQYF. The chain employs TRBV25-1 and TRBJ2-7, with TRBD2 identical over 14 bases. After removal of 4 bases from V and 5 bases from J, the junction contained 7 bases not matched to a gene. Germline CDR1 MGHDK, CDR2 SYGVNS. The CDR3 is made up of 16 amino acids.

The V and J genes are TRBV6-1 and TRBJ2-3, with TRBD1 as a possible D gene (5 bases). V lost 4 bases to trimming and J lost 3 bases, with 14 bases between them. The CDR3 has 15 residues. Looked up from germline, CDR1 is MNHNS and CDR2 is SASEGT. CDR3 protein: CASSGPRGATDTQYF. CDR3 bases: TGTGCCAGCAGTGGACCTAGGGGCGCAACAGATACGCAGTATTTT.

This chain uses TRBV10-3 with TRBJ2-1; the match to TRBD1 covers 7 bases. The CDR3 is made up of 14 amino acids. Germline loops: CDR1 ENHRY, CDR2 SYGVKD. V lost 4 bases, J lost 7 bases, and 7 bases stayed unmatched. Here the CDR3 DNA reads TGTGCCATCAGTGGGGACAGCCTTAAGAATGAGCAGTTCTTC. This sequence encodes CAISGDSLKNEQFF.

V usage is TRBV28 and J usage is TRBJ1-4; 9 positions match TRBD1. V was pared by 5 bases and J by 6 bases, with 7 bases of the junction left unmatched. The CDR3 is 15 amino acids. The germline CDR1 and CDR2 sequences are MDHEN and SYDVKM. This CDR3 is CASSTRTGGHEKLFF. DNA for the CDR3: TGTGCCAGCAGTACACGAACAGGGGGCCATGAAAAACTGTTTTTT. Combining the CDR3 with reference TRBV28 and TRBJ1-4 gives the whole variable domain DVKVTQSSRYLVKRTGEKVFLECVQDMDHENMFWYRQDPGLGLRLIYFSYDVKMKEKGDIPEGYSVSREKKERFSLILESASTNQTSMYLCASSTRTGGHEKLFFGSGTQLSVL.

In this sample, this clone turned up a few times. This CDR3 is CASSATLASEQFF. The CDR3 DNA sequence: TGTGCCAGCAGCGCGACCTTAGCTAGTGAGCAGTTCTTC. The chain is built from TRBV14 and TRBJ2-1; D not certain. CDR1 and CDR2 (germline): SGHDN, FVKESK. Trimming left V 5 bases short and J 9 bases short, with 14 bases between. CDR3 length: 13 amino acids.

The rearrangement uses TRBV7-9 and TRBJ2-3; D is unresolved. The V end lost 5 bases, the J end lost 0 bases, and 9 bases lay between the germline ends. The CDR3 consists of 14 residues. CDR1 is SEHNR and CDR2 is FQNEAQ in the germline V gene (reference sequence). The CDR3 region has the DNA TGTGCCAGCAGCAAACAAACAAGCACAGATACGCAGTATTTT. It specifies CASSKQTSTDTQYF.